The 32 T cell receptor beta chains below were found in one sample sequenced in a study of Tregs in tolerant kidney transplant recipients. Assay: immunoSEQ multiplex PCR; the TCRdb copy retains only in-frame clones and omits some. Of approximately 260,000 clones listed, 65% to 85% are singletons. Sequenced input: CD4+ T cells from blood. Every receptor here comes from a human donor in good health.

A few counts support this clone. The chain has TRBV5-6 and TRBJ2-7; D may match TRBD1 or TRBD2 (5 bases each). The CDR3 is 13 residues long. Trimming removed 4 bases at V and 2 bases at J, with 10 bases between. Germline V gives CDR1 SGHDT, CDR2 YYEEEE. The chain's CDR3 is CASSGTDTYEQYF. DNA for the CDR3: TGTGCCAGCAGCGGGACGGATACCTACGAGCAGTACTTC.

V usage is TRBV5-8 and J usage is TRBJ2-5, with D maybe TRBD1 (5 bases). Looked up from germline, CDR1 is SGHTS and CDR2 is YDEGEE. V dropped 6 bases and J dropped 5 bases, with 20 bases sitting between them. The CDR3 runs to 15 residues. The CDR3 here is CASNPRQGVRETQYF. CDR3 nucleotide sequence: TGTGCCAGCAACCCTCGGCAAGGGGTTCGGGAGACCCAGTACTTC.

V and J are TRBV21-1 and TRBJ1-3. TRBV21-1 counts as a pseudogene. The CDR3 is 14 residues long. In DNA form, the CDR3 reads TGTGCCAGCAGCAATCCGCCTAGAGGAAACACCATATATTTT. Amino acids: CASSNPPRGNTIYF.

The chain couples TRBV18 to TRBJ2-3; 9 nucleotides align to TRBD1. CDR1 and CDR2 from the germline V gene are KGHSH and LQKENI. The CDR3 is 14 amino acids. With V trimmed by 4 bases and J by 1 base, 0 bases remained unmatched. The chain's CDR3 is CASSRDRGTDTQYF. The CDR3 DNA reads TGTGCCAGCTCACGGGACAGGGGCACAGATACGCAGTATTTT.

The CDR3 DNA reads TGTGCCACAGCCCGGGACGGCGTACGGCCCCAGCATTTT. Its protein product is CATARDGVRPQHF. V is TRBV15 and J is TRBJ1-5; D is possibly TRBD1 (5 bases). Trimming shortened V by 9 bases and J by 9 bases, and 18 bases separated the two germline ends. Germline V gene sequence: CDR1 LNHNV, CDR2 YYDKDF (reference sequence). This CDR3 contains 13 residues. Based on the CDR3 plus reference TRBV15 and TRBJ1-5, the full variable domain is DAMVIQNPRYQVTQFGKPVTLSCSQTLNHNVMYWYQQKSSQAPKLLFHYYDKDFNNEADTPDNFQSRRPNTSFCFLDIRSPGLGDTAMYLCATARDGVRPQHFGDGTRLSIL.

DNA of the CDR3: TGTGCCAGCAGCCCTCGGGGGTACCTTAACACTGAAGCTTTCTTT. It codes for CASSPRGYLNTEAFF. The V call is TRBV13, the J call TRBJ1-1, with D perhaps matching TRBD1 (5 bases). V was clipped by 5 bases and J by 2 bases, with 15 bases between them. CDR1 is PRHDT, CDR2 FYEKMQ, per germline (reference sequence). The CDR3 has 15 residues.

This chain joins TRBV27 and TRBJ2-7; the D gene is possibly TRBD2 (6 bases). CDR3 size: 15 residues. Trimming removed 0 bases at V and 2 bases at J, with 11 bases between. The germline gives CDR1 MNHEY, CDR2 SMNVEV (reference sequence). CDR3 in DNA: TGTGCCAGCAGTTTATCGATGCGGGGTACCTACGAGCAGTACTTC. It yields the protein CASSLSMRGTYEQYF.

V gene TRBV2 combines with J gene TRBJ2-5, with 7 bases lining up with TRBD2. The germline gives CDR1 SNHLY, CDR2 FYNNEI. The CDR3 is made up of 14 amino acids. J gave up 4 bases and V 5 bases, and 7 bases lay outside the gene matches. The CDR3 region is CASSPREGGETQYF. In DNA, the CDR3 is TGTGCCAGCAGTCCCAGGGAGGGCGGAGAGACCCAGTACTTC.

The CDR3 DNA is TGTGCCACCAGCAGACCCCTAGCGGATAGAGAGACCCAGTACTTC. It specifies CATSRPLADRETQYF. V is TRBV15 and J is TRBJ2-5; 7 bases match TRBD2. V trimming: 2 bases; J trimming: 4 bases; junction bases outside the gene matches: 7. The CDR3 sequence is 15 residues long. Germline values: CDR1 LNHNV, CDR2 YYDKDF (reference sequence).

The genes are TRBV5-1 and TRBJ2-1; possibly TRBD1 or TRBD2 for D (5 bases each). The V and J ends lost 4 bases and 4 bases respectively, with 12 bases between them. Germline V CDR1 and CDR2: SGHRS, YFSETQ. This CDR3 region has 14 residues. The CDR3 DNA is TGCGCCAGCAGCCACGGGACGTTATACAATGAGCAGTTCTTC. Residues: CASSHGTLYNEQFF.

The J gene is TRBJ2-7, the V gene TRBV6-5, with 8 bases lining up with TRBD1. CDR1 and CDR2 from the germline V gene are MNHEY and SVGAGI. With V trimmed by 10 bases and J by 3 bases, 8 bases remained unmatched. CDR3 length equals 13 residues. The CDR3 coding sequence is TGTGCCACCAGACGGGACAGGTACTACGAGCAGTACTTC. This encodes CATRRDRYYEQYF.

The rearrangement links TRBV19 to TRBJ1-5, with no clear D. Germline V gene lookup returns CDR1 LNHDA and CDR2 SQIVND (reference sequence). Trimming took off 7 bases at V and 2 bases at J, with 15 bases between the two ends. The CDR3 covers 15 residues. CDR3 coding DNA: TGTGCCAGTAAGCGTACGGAGATACGCAATCAGCCCCAGCATTTT. Protein: CASKRTEIRNQPQHF.

CDR3 nucleotides: TGTGCCAGCAGCCGCCCGGGGCAGGATTGGTATTTT. Its protein product is CASSRPGQDWYF. The chain recombines TRBV7-9 with TRBJ2-3; the D call may be TRBD1 or TRBD2 (5 bases each). The V gene lost 5 bases and the J gene lost 14 bases, with 17 bases spanning the gap. CDR1 and CDR2 (germline): SEHNR, FQNEAQ (reference sequence). The CDR3 consists of 12 residues.

This clone has only a few counts. The J gene is TRBJ2-5, the V gene TRBV7-9; D not resolved. Germline assignment: CDR1 SEHNR and CDR2 FQNEAQ (reference sequence). This CDR3 comprises 13 residues. Trimming took off 1 base at V and 2 bases at J, with 5 bases between the two ends. The CDR3 region has the DNA TGTGCCAGCAGCTTAGTCAATCAAGAGACCCAGTACTTC. Translation gives CASSLVNQETQYF.

V gene TRBV20-1 combines with J gene TRBJ2-3; D gene unclear. V was shortened by 1 base and J by 5 bases, with 1 base between the two germline ends. Germline assignment: CDR1 DFQATT and CDR2 SNEGSKA (reference sequence). This CDR3 region has 10 residues. This chain's CDR3 is CSARGDTQYF. As DNA, the CDR3 is TGCAGTGCTAGAGGAGATACGCAGTATTTT.

The rearrangement joins TRBV29-1 to TRBJ2-7; D is perhaps TRBD2 (7 bases). The CDR3 extends over 11 amino acids. The germline V gene encodes CDR1 SQVTM and CDR2 ANQGSEA. Deletions cut 7 bases from V and 4 bases from J, with 11 bases between. The CDR3 region has the DNA TGCAGCGCCGGGGGGACATACGAGCAGTACTTC. This gives the protein CSAGGTYEQYF.

The V call is TRBV5-1, the J call TRBJ1-1; D not certain. Deletions cut 4 bases from V and 7 bases from J, with 14 bases between. The V gene's germline CDR1 is SGHRS and CDR2 YFSETQ. This CDR3 has 13 residues. CDR3: CASSPLATGEAFF. Written as DNA, the CDR3 is TGCGCCAGCAGCCCCTTGGCTACGGGTGAAGCTTTCTTT.

The gene calls are TRBV7-2 and TRBJ2-5, with D maybe TRBD2 (7 bases). Germline loops: CDR1 SGHTA, CDR2 FQGNSA. V was pared by 1 base and J by 2 bases, with 14 bases between. The CDR3 runs 16 residues. The CDR3 DNA is TGTGCCAGCAGCTTAGGGGCCGGGGGGCGACAAGAGACCCAGTACTTC. Encoded protein: CASSLGAGGRQETQYF. Variable domain in full (rest from reference TRBV7-2 and TRBJ2-5): GAGVSQSPSNKVTEKGKDVELRCDPISGHTALYWYRQSLGQGLEFLIYFQGNSAPDKSGLPSDRFSAERTGGSVSTLTIQRTQQEDSAVYLCASSLGAGGRQETQYFGPGTRLLVL.

This rearrangement joins TRBV5-1 to TRBJ2-2, with 9 bases identical to TRBD1. The J segment lost 5 bases and the V segment lost 4 bases, leaving 6 bases of the junction unmatched. The CDR3 is 15 residues long. Per germline, CDR1 SGHRS and CDR2 YFSETQ. CDR3 loop: CASSPRTGDTGELFF. The CDR3, as DNA: TGCGCCAGCAGCCCCCGGACAGGGGATACCGGGGAGCTGTTTTTT.

The CDR3, as DNA: TGTGCCAGCAGGAGACAGGGGAGAAACACCATATATTTT. Its translation: CASRRQGRNTIYF. This chain links TRBV2 with TRBJ1-3; TRBD1 matches 8 bases. Germline-derived CDR1 and CDR2 are SNHLY and FYNNEI. The CDR3 extends over 13 amino acids. The J segment lost 5 bases and the V segment lost 6 bases, leaving 3 bases of the junction unmatched.

The chain links TRBV7-3 to TRBJ1-2; D is unresolved. This CDR3 is built from 13 residues. Germline-derived CDR1 and CDR2 are SGHTA and FQGTGA. The V and J ends lost 4 bases and 4 bases respectively, with 10 bases between them. CDR3 sequence reads: CASSSSSLYGYTF. For the CDR3, the DNA is TGTGCCAGCAGCTCCAGTTCACTCTATGGCTACACCTTC.

Here the CDR3 DNA reads TGTGCCAGCACTCCTAGACAGGGGTCATATGGCTACACCTTC. This encodes CASTPRQGSYGYTF. V gene TRBV6-5 combines with J gene TRBJ1-2; 8 bases are a match to TRBD1. The CDR3 is made up of 14 amino acids. V dropped 7 bases and J dropped 5; count of bases not matched to a gene: 9. Germline-derived CDR1 and CDR2 are MNHEY and SVGAGI.

This clone appeared a single time. The CDR3 spells CASSRDGQGRNTEAFF. The CDR3 coding sequence is TGTGCCAGCAGCCGCGACGGACAGGGAAGGAACACTGAAGCTTTCTTT. V usage is TRBV5-4 and J usage is TRBJ1-1; 8 positions agree with TRBD1. Germline CDR1 and CDR2: SGHNT and YYREEE (reference sequence). The CDR3 spans 16 residues. The junction had 9 bases not matched to a gene; V was cut back by 4 bases and J by 1 base.

The rearrangement links TRBV9 to TRBJ2-2, with unresolved D. Germline V gene lookup returns CDR1 SGDLS and CDR2 YYNGEE. The CDR3 is 14 residues long. Trimming stripped 1 base from V and 4 bases from J, with 8 bases between. CDR3 nucleotide sequence: TGTGCCAGCAGCGTAACAGTACGCACCGGGGAGCTGTTTTTT. This gives the protein CASSVTVRTGELFF. Based on the CDR3 plus reference TRBV9 and TRBJ2-2, the full variable domain is DSGVTQTPKHLITATGQRVTLRCSPRSGDLSVYWYQQSLDQGLQFLIQYYNGEERAKGNILERFSAQQFPDLHSELNLSSLELGDSALYFCASSVTVRTGELFFGEGSRLTVL.

The genes are TRBV9 and TRBJ2-5; 9 nucleotides line up with TRBD2. Near its end, the DNA agrees better with TRBJ2-7, so the J call may be wrong. This CDR3 region has 14 residues. CDR1 is SGDLS, CDR2 YYNGEE, per germline. DNA for the CDR3: TGTGCCAGCAGCGTGGCGGGAGGGTTCGGCGAGCAGTACTTC. Protein: CASSVAGGFGEQYF.

V is TRBV15 and J is TRBJ1-5, with D unresolved. The V and J ends lost 0 bases and 6 bases respectively, with 15 bases between them. Germline-derived CDR1 and CDR2 are LNHNV and YYDKDF (reference sequence). CDR3 size: 16 residues. CDR3 region: CATSRDLGRSFQPQHF. The CDR3 coding sequence is TGTGCCACCAGCAGAGATCTGGGCCGCTCTTTTCAGCCCCAGCATTTT.

This chain joins TRBV30 and TRBJ1-2, with a weak D call TRBD1 (6 bases). V dropped 8 bases and J dropped 5 bases, with 12 bases sitting between them. The CDR3 runs to 11 residues. Per germline, CDR1 GTSNPN and CDR2 SVGIG (reference sequence). The DNA of the CDR3 is TGTGCCAGAACAGGGAGATATGGCTACACCTTC. This encodes CARTGRYGYTF. Full variable domain (missing parts from reference TRBV30 and TRBJ1-2): SQTIHQWPATLVQPVGSPLSLECTVEGTSNPNLYWYRQAAGRGLQLLFYSVGIGQISSEVPQNLSASRPQDRQFILSSKKLLLSDSGFYLCARTGRYGYTFGSGTRLTVV.

CDR3 nucleotides: TGTGCCAGTAGCTCCTTGGTAATAGCGAGCGAAAAACTGTTTTTT. This gives the protein CASSSLVIASEKLFF. The rearrangement links TRBV19 to TRBJ1-4; the D is unclear. This CDR3 has 15 amino acids. Trimming stripped 6 bases from V and 8 bases from J, with 19 bases between. CDR1 and CDR2 from the germline V gene are LNHDA and SQIVND (reference sequence).

The chain joins TRBV14 to TRBJ2-1; 12 nucleotides match TRBD2. This CDR3 has 17 amino acids. Trimming at V came to 2 bases and at J to 5 bases, leaving 7 bases not matched to a gene. Germline CDR1 is SGHDN and CDR2 is FVKESK. CDR3 sequence reads: CASSQLASGRGDNEQFF. DNA of the CDR3: TGTGCCAGCAGCCAACTCGCTAGCGGGAGGGGAGACAATGAGCAGTTCTTC.

The V call is TRBV7-8, the J call TRBJ1-2, with 7 bases that match TRBD1. CDR3 length equals 13 residues. V gave up 5 bases and J gave up 4 bases; unmatched junction bases: 4. The germline CDR1 and CDR2 sequences are SGHVS and FQNEAQ. The CDR3 DNA sequence: TGTGCCAGCAGCATCCAGGGGGTCTATGGCTACACCTTC. It yields the protein CASSIQGVYGYTF.

Only one count was recorded for this clone. This chain links TRBV18 with TRBJ2-1; D gene uncertain. Germline assignment: CDR1 KGHSH and CDR2 LQKENI. The CDR3 loop spans 15 amino acids. V was trimmed by 0 bases and J by 4 bases, leaving 10 bases between them. The CDR3 sequence is CASSPPSGGYNEQFF. For the CDR3, the DNA is TGTGCCAGCTCACCACCTTCCGGTGGGTACAATGAGCAGTTCTTC.

This chain uses TRBV4-2 with TRBJ2-1; 15 bases are a match to TRBD2. The V and J ends lost 1 base and 7 bases, in that order; junction bases with no gene match: 5. The germline V gene encodes CDR1 LGHNA and CDR2 YNFKEQ. The CDR3 contains 17 residues. CDR3 residues: CASSQAEGTSGRNEQFF. The CDR3 DNA is TGTGCCAGCAGCCAAGCCGAAGGGACTAGCGGGAGGAATGAGCAGTTCTTC.